These 21 T cell receptor beta chains share one sample of origin, sequenced in a study of blood T cells in healthy people across ages. Using a J-beta primer mix together with a sample-barcoded 5' primer, a second PCR was run for roughly 7 to 11 cycles. TCRdb re-analysed the 5' RACE reads in MiXCR, keeping a single row per CDR3 protein. This sample has 450,000 to 700,000 distinct CDR3 sequences, with roughly 28% found just once. Sample: blood. The receptor set was obtained from a woman aged 65 to 85 in good health.

V is TRBV20-1 and J is TRBJ2-2, with TRBD2 matching 8 bases. This CDR3 has 14 residues. Germline loops: CDR1 DFQATT, CDR2 SNEGSKA (reference sequence). Trimming at V came to 2 bases and at J to 5 bases, leaving 4 bases not matched to a gene. The CDR3 bases are TGCAGTGCTAGAAGGGCTAGCGGGACCGGGGAGCTGTTTTTT. This codes for CSARRASGTGELFF.

V is TRBV5-1 and J is TRBJ2-2, with no clear D. The CDR3 has 14 residues. The germline V and J ends were trimmed by 0 bases and 0 bases, with 3 bases remaining between them. Germline V gives CDR1 SGHRS, CDR2 YFSETQ. The CDR3 DNA reads as TGCGCCAGCAGCTTGGATTCGAACACCGGGGAGCTGTTTTTT. Residues: CASSLDSNTGELFF.

This clonotype showed up many times. V is TRBV2 and J is TRBJ2-7, with 8 bases fitting TRBD2. Germline V gene data show CDR1 as SNHLY and CDR2 as FYNNEI. V lost 8 bases and J lost 5; bases outside the gene matches: 11. The CDR3 is made up of 14 amino acids. The CDR3 is CASLIGTSRHEQYF. CDR3 in DNA: TGTGCCAGCCTTATCGGGACTAGTCGACACGAGCAGTACTTC.

The sample holds a few counts of this clonotype. The V call is TRBV5-6, the J call TRBJ2-1; 7 bases are shared with TRBD2. Trimming took 6 bases from V and 10 from J; bases not matched to a gene: 16. CDR1 is SGHDT and CDR2 is YYEEEE in the germline V gene. The CDR3 is 15 amino acids. Here the CDR3 DNA reads TGTGCCAGCACCGTATGGTCGGGGGGTTCCAGGGAGCAGTTCTTC. Translating it yields CASTVWSGGSREQFF.

This clonotype was detected a few times. The V call is TRBV4-2, the J call TRBJ2-5; D uncertain. With the DNA end fitting TRBJ2-1 better, the J assignment may be wrong. Germline assignment: CDR1 LGHNA and CDR2 YNFKEQ. This CDR3 contains 16 residues. CDR3 residues: CASSQGQSRLSDEQFF. CDR3 sequence (DNA): TGTGCCAGCAGCCAAGGCCAGTCTAGGCTCTCCGATGAGCAGTTCTTC.

This clonotype was seen a handful of times. The J gene is TRBJ2-5, the V gene TRBV5-1; 13 bases agree with TRBD2. The J call is in doubt because the DNA end fits TRBJ2-1 better. Germline V gives CDR1 SGHRS, CDR2 YFSETQ. The CDR3 loop spans 18 amino acids. The CDR3 DNA reads TGCGCCAGCAGCTCATCCTTTACTAGCGGGGGGGCGCTAAATGAGCAGTTCTTC. Encoded protein: CASSSSFTSGGALNEQFF.

This clonotype was found a few times. The rearrangement uses TRBV7-3 and TRBJ2-3; TRBD1 matches 10 bases. CDR3 length: 16 amino acids. Trimming cost V 4 bases and J 5 bases; bases outside gene matches: 9. In germline, CDR1 is SGHTA, CDR2 FQGTGA. The CDR3: CASSYSRGQGLDTQYF. CDR3 coding DNA: TGTGCCAGCAGCTACTCAAGGGGACAGGGGCTAGATACGCAGTATTTT.

The CDR3 here is CSLGRGGPYEQYF. The DNA of the CDR3 is TGCAGCCTAGGGCGGGGGGGCCCCTACGAGCAGTACTTC. The chain has TRBV20-1 and TRBJ2-7; 9 bases line up with TRBD2. The CDR3 has 13 residues. The germline V gene has CDR1 DFQATT and CDR2 SNEGSKA (reference sequence).

The rearrangement links TRBV20-1 to TRBJ1-1; D remains ambiguous. CDR3 length: 13 residues. The germline CDR1 and CDR2 sequences are DFQATT and SNEGSKA (reference sequence). Trimming took 3 bases from V and 0 from J, leaving 8 bases between them. The CDR3 nucleotides read TGCAGTGCTAGTTCCGCCATGAACACTGAAGCTTTCTTT. Translation gives CSASSAMNTEAFF.

Here the CDR3 reads CASSPRRPGGTEAFF. In nucleotides, the CDR3 is TGTGCCAGCTCACCACGAAGACCCGGGGGCACTGAAGCTTTCTTT. The V call is TRBV18, the J call TRBJ1-1, with a tentative D call TRBD1 (5 bases). V was cut by 1 base and J by 4 bases, with 13 bases left in between. Per germline, CDR1 KGHSH and CDR2 LQKENI. The CDR3 sequence is 15 residues long.

V gene TRBV4-2 combines with J gene TRBJ1-2; tentative D call: TRBD1 (5 bases). The length of the CDR3 is 14 residues. CDR1 is LGHNA and CDR2 is YNFKEQ in the germline V gene. Trimming cost V 0 bases and J 8 bases, with 13 bases left between them. The CDR3 is CASSQDGGPLGYTF. CDR3 nucleotide sequence: TGTGCCAGCAGCCAAGACGGGGGACCCTTGGGCTACACCTTC.

This clonotype was found a few times. The V call is TRBV5-1, the J call TRBJ1-1; maybe TRBD1 (5 bases). The germline gives CDR1 SGHRS, CDR2 YFSETQ. Trimming removed 0 bases at V and 10 bases at J, with 13 bases between. The CDR3 extends over 13 amino acids. CDR3 residues: CASSLAGWGGAFF. DNA of the CDR3: TGCGCCAGCAGCTTGGCCGGGTGGGGCGGAGCTTTCTTT.

The chain has TRBV29-1 and TRBJ1-1; D unclear. Germline lookup yields CDR1 SQVTM and CDR2 ANQGSEA. The CDR3 is made up of 15 amino acids. Trimming left V 0 bases short and J 7 bases short, with 18 bases between. The CDR3 reads CSVEDNEGMMGEAFF. Written as DNA, the CDR3 is TGCAGCGTTGAAGACAACGAGGGAATGATGGGTGAAGCTTTCTTT.

To note about this clonotype: As the CDR3 is not closed by the conserved phenylalanine or tryptophan, this likely results from a read error. This chain joins TRBV5-1 and TRBJ2-6; D unclear. CDR1 SGHRS and CDR2 YFSETQ come from the germline V gene. Trimming removed 6 bases from V and 0 bases from J, with 10 bases in between. The CDR3 length is 15 residues. The CDR3 region has the DNA TGCGCCAGCACCCATTTTAGCTCTGGGGCCAACGTCCTGACTTAC. It encodes CASTHFSSGANVLTY.

The rearrangement uses TRBV20-1 and TRBJ2-3; TRBD2 is a possible D gene (7 bases). Germline loops: CDR1 DFQATT, CDR2 SNEGSKA (reference sequence). This CDR3 spans 15 amino acids. With 6 bases removed from V and 2 bases from J, the gap between germline ends came to 18 bases. For the CDR3, the DNA is TGCAGTGCACAGAGGTGGGGGGGGGCCACAGATACGCAGTATTTT. Translation: CSAQRWGGATDTQYF.

The genes are TRBV27 and TRBJ2-1, with D tentatively TRBD1 (5 bases). The CDR3 sequence is 17 residues long. Germline V gene lookup returns CDR1 MNHEY and CDR2 SMNVEV (reference sequence). The V gene lost 5 bases and the J gene lost 0 bases, with 17 bases spanning the gap. The CDR3 DNA reads as TGTGCCAGCAGTAGAGATTACAGGAGACCCTCCTACAATGAGCAGTTCTTC. Encoded protein: CASSRDYRRPSYNEQFF.

The chain has TRBV12-3 or TRBV12-4 and TRBJ1-5, with 9 nucleotides matching TRBD1. The trim removed 7 bases at V and 10 bases at J, leaving 8 bases unmatched. This CDR3 spans 13 amino acids. The CDR3 bases are TGTGCCAGCAATACCGGGACAGGGCCTCCCCAGCATTTT. Its protein is CASNTGTGPPQHF.

The chain is built from TRBV9 and TRBJ2-3; the D gene is possibly TRBD1 (5 bases). The CDR3 loop spans 17 amino acids. CDR1 and CDR2 from the germline V gene are SGDLS and YYNGEE. V was pared by 4 bases and J by 2 bases, with 20 bases between. The CDR3 region is CASSPLSGRAITDTQYF. CDR3 bases: TGTGCCAGCAGCCCCTTGTCGGGCAGGGCTATCACAGATACGCAGTATTTT. Based on the CDR3 plus reference TRBV9 and TRBJ2-3, the full variable domain is DSGVTQTPKHLITATGQRVTLRCSPRSGDLSVYWYQQSLDQGLQFLIQYYNGEERAKGNILERFSAQQFPDLHSELNLSSLELGDSALYFCASSPLSGRAITDTQYFGPGTRLTVL.

This clonotype was counted between two and nine times. J is TRBJ1-1 and V is TRBV30; 8 bases are a match to TRBD1. J was trimmed by 1 base and V by 1 base; bases with no gene match: 5. CDR1 GTSNPN and CDR2 SVGIG come from the germline V gene (reference sequence). This CDR3 comprises 15 residues. CDR3 sequence: CAWSGGTGGNTEAFF. The CDR3 DNA reads TGTGCCTGGAGTGGGGGGACAGGAGGGAACACTGAAGCTTTCTTT. The full variable domain, its missing parts supplied by reference TRBV30 and TRBJ1-1, is SQTIHQWPATLVQPVGSPLSLECTVEGTSNPNLYWYRQAAGRGLQLLFYSVGIGQISSEVPQNLSASRPQDRQFILSSKKLLLSDSGFYLCAWSGGTGGNTEAFFGQGTRLTVV.

As for this clonotype: One junction end disagrees with the germline gene, perhaps due to a read error. The CDR3 spells CASSLALSLGGGLAF. The CDR3 DNA reads as TGTGCCAGCAGCTTAGCGTTAAGTCTAGGAGGGGGCCTCGCCTTC. The chain couples TRBV7-2 to TRBJ1-2; 7 bases are a match to TRBD1. CDR1 and CDR2 (germline): SGHTA, FQGNSA. The CDR3 is 15 amino acids.

As for this clonotype: It may be a read error: a sequence one base away is much more abundant. This rearrangement joins TRBV12-3 or TRBV12-4 to TRBJ1-4, with no clear D. The CDR3 covers 13 residues. The CDR3 DNA follows: TGTGCCGGCAGCCTGGGAACTAATGAAAAACTGTTTTTT. Translating gives CAGSLGTNEKLFF.